One and the same sample provided the 23 T cell receptor beta chains below, sequenced in a study of human thymus T cells (dated by TCRdb to the early 2020s). The library was built by means of the immunoSEQ multiplex PCR assay. Not all clones reach the TCRdb copy of this immuneACCESS table, which keeps in-frame sequences only. Checked studies attribute under half of the gap to unresolved V genes and leave the rest unexplained. This sample has 35,000 to 55,000 clones in its table, and approximately 95% of those were observed once. The ten largest clones capture more than 0.1% of the sample. The sequencing sample was made of blood. These receptors all stem from a boy under three years old with a congenital heart defect but otherwise immunologically healthy.

The chain uses TRBV4-3 and TRBJ2-7; TRBD2 is a possible D gene (5 bases). Per germline, CDR1 LGHNA and CDR2 YSLEER. The CDR3 runs 16 residues. Deletions cut 0 bases from V and 0 bases from J, with 12 bases between. CDR3 nucleotide sequence: TGCGCCAGCAGCCAAGATGTAGGAGGCAGCTCCTACGAGCAGTACTTC. Its translation is CASSQDVGGSSYEQYF.

This chain connects TRBV6-6 to TRBJ1-5, with D maybe TRBD1 (6 bases). V dropped 8 bases and J dropped 6 bases, with 17 bases sitting between them. CDR3 length: 14 residues. The germline V gene encodes CDR1 MNHNY and CDR2 SVGAGI (reference sequence). The CDR3 DNA follows: TGTGCCAGCTCCCGCGGGGGGGCGGGTCAGCCCCAGCATTTT. It is translated as CASSRGGAGQPQHF.

V and J are TRBV2 and TRBJ2-5; no firm D call. Germline CDR1 reads SNHLY; CDR2 reads FYNNEI. V shed 6 bases and J shed 5 bases, with 13 bases lying between them. The CDR3 runs to 13 residues. The CDR3 DNA is TGTGCCAGCAGCGGACGACCGGCGGAGACCCAGTACTTC. Its protein is CASSGRPAETQYF.

The genes are TRBV6-5 and TRBJ1-6, with 8 bases lining up with TRBD1. This CDR3 has 16 amino acids. Germline CDR1 is MNHEY and CDR2 is SVGAGI. V lost 0 bases to trimming and J lost 9 bases; unmatched junction nucleotides: 7. The CDR3 here is CASSYSTGAAPSPLHF. In nucleotides, the CDR3 is TGTGCCAGCAGTTACTCGACAGGGGCCGCCCCTTCACCCCTCCACTTT.

The rearrangement uses TRBV4-1 and TRBJ2-7; D is tentatively TRBD1 or TRBD2 (5 bases each). The CDR3 has 15 residues. V was clipped by 0 bases and J by 2 bases, with 11 bases between them. Germline assignment: CDR1 MGHRA and CDR2 YSYEKL. The CDR3 DNA reads TGCGCCAGCAGCCAAGAACGGGACGGACCCTACGAGCAGTACTTC. Its translation is CASSQERDGPYEQYF.

V and J are TRBV9 and TRBJ1-2, with 9 bases identical to TRBD1. The CDR3 is 17 amino acids. Germline loops: CDR1 SGDLS, CDR2 YYNGEE. Trimming cost V 2 bases and J 4 bases; bases outside gene matches: 12. CDR3 bases: TGTGCCAGCAGCGTCGGGACAGGGCGCTTAATGGGCTATGGCTACACCTTC. Translation gives CASSVGTGRLMGYGYTF.

The CDR3 bases are TGCGCCAGTAATACCGGGACAGGGCAGGATGGCTACACCTTC. This gives the protein CASNTGTGQDGYTF. The chain links TRBV5-1 to TRBJ1-2; 9 bases match TRBD1. This CDR3 contains 14 residues. Germline V gene data show CDR1 as SGHRS and CDR2 as YFSETQ. The J segment lost 6 bases and the V segment lost 8 bases, leaving 11 bases of the junction unmatched.

This rearrangement joins TRBV6-5 to TRBJ1-1; tentatively, D is TRBD1 (6 bases). This CDR3 contains 13 residues. Looked up from germline, CDR1 is MNHEY and CDR2 is SVGAGI. V was trimmed by 6 bases and J by 1 base, leaving 9 bases between them. CDR3 sequence (DNA): TGTGCCAGCAGAGCGACAGGGAACACTGAAGCTTTCTTT. Translating gives CASRATGNTEAFF.

This chain links TRBV19 with TRBJ1-1; a weak D match, TRBD1 (5 bases). This CDR3 has 13 amino acids. CDR1 and CDR2 from the germline V gene are LNHDA and SQIVND (reference sequence). V was trimmed by 3 bases and J by 3 bases, leaving 8 bases between them. CDR3 sequence: CASSIVRDTEAFF. The CDR3 DNA reads as TGTGCCAGTAGTATCGTCAGGGACACTGAAGCTTTCTTT.

The genes are TRBV4-3 and TRBJ2-7; 7 bases match TRBD1. The junction had 4 bases not matched to a gene; V was cut back by 1 base and J by 1 base. The length of the CDR3 is 15 residues. Germline V gene lookup returns CDR1 LGHNA and CDR2 YSLEER. For the CDR3, the DNA is TGCGCCAGCAGCCAAGCGGTGACAGGGTCCTACGAGCAGTACTTC. It specifies CASSQAVTGSYEQYF.

The chain employs TRBV30 and TRBJ2-3, with 10 nucleotides matching TRBD2. The CDR3 runs to 17 residues. Germline CDR1 and CDR2: GTSNPN and SVGIG (reference sequence). V lost 0 bases to trimming and J lost 6 bases; unmatched junction nucleotides: 12. For the CDR3, the DNA is TGTGCCTGGAGTGTACTCAGGACAGCGGGGGGGCCGGATACGCAGTATTTT. It specifies CAWSVLRTAGGPDTQYF.

The chain carries TRBV4-3 and TRBJ1-2, with D perhaps TRBD1 (5 bases). This CDR3 has 16 residues. Trimming left V 0 bases short and J 4 bases short, with 15 bases between. Germline loops: CDR1 LGHNA, CDR2 YSLEER. The CDR3 bases are TGCGCCAGCAGCCAAGATCAGACCCGGGGGACCTATGGCTACACCTTC. Translating gives CASSQDQTRGTYGYTF.

This chain joins TRBV5-1 and TRBJ2-7, with D unclear. The CDR3 runs 13 residues. The V gene's germline CDR1 is SGHRS and CDR2 YFSETQ. Trimming took off 2 bases at V and 3 bases at J, with 9 bases between the two ends. The CDR3 region has the DNA TGCGCCAGCAGCTTCGACTTCCTCTACGAGCAGTACTTC. Protein product: CASSFDFLYEQYF.

The V gene is TRBV4-3, the J gene TRBJ1-6; maybe TRBD1 (6 bases). The V gene lost 1 base and the J gene lost 0 bases, with 13 bases spanning the gap. The CDR3 covers 18 residues. Germline V gene sequence: CDR1 LGHNA, CDR2 YSLEER. CDR3 sequence: CASSQGGLGSSYNSPLHF. CDR3 nucleotide sequence: TGCGCCAGCAGCCAAGGGGGGCTTGGCAGCTCCTATAATTCACCCCTCCACTTT.

V and J are TRBV7-2 and TRBJ2-2; TRBD2 is a possible D gene (5 bases). The length of the CDR3 is 14 residues. Trimming stripped 5 bases from V and 6 bases from J, with 13 bases between. CDR1 and CDR2 from the germline V gene are SGHTA and FQGNSA. The CDR3 region has the DNA TGTGCCAGCAGCGGCTTCGGGCGGGCCGGGGAGCTGTTTTTT. Translated: CASSGFGRAGELFF.

This sequence joins TRBV2 and TRBJ1-1; D may be TRBD1 (5 bases). CDR3 length equals 13 residues. Germline V gives CDR1 SNHLY, CDR2 FYNNEI. Deletions cut 8 bases from V and 4 bases from J, with 14 bases between. Here the CDR3 reads CASEFRQGTEAFF. DNA of the CDR3: TGTGCCAGCGAATTCAGGCAGGGCACTGAAGCTTTCTTT.

V gene TRBV7-6 combines with J gene TRBJ2-7; 7 nucleotides agree with TRBD1. The CDR3 runs 15 residues. J was trimmed by 2 bases and V by 1 base; bases with no gene match: 5. CDR1 is SGHVS and CDR2 is FNYEAQ in the germline V gene. The CDR3 DNA reads as TGTGCCAGCAGCTTAGGACCGGGACAGACCTACGAGCAGTACTTC. Encoded protein: CASSLGPGQTYEQYF.

The rearrangement uses TRBV7-3 and TRBJ1-2; 8 bases agree with TRBD1. Trimming cost V 5 bases and J 4 bases; bases outside gene matches: 3. The length of the CDR3 is 13 residues. Looked up from germline, CDR1 is SGHTA and CDR2 is FQGTGA. The CDR3 nucleotides read TGTGCCAGCAGCCTCGACAGGGGCTATGGCTACACCTTC. This gives the protein CASSLDRGYGYTF.

This clone was recorded only once. The rearrangement uses TRBV29-1 and TRBJ2-2; 9 nucleotides agree with TRBD1. Germline CDR1 and CDR2: SQVTM and ANQGSEA. This CDR3 region has 14 residues. Unmatched junction bases numbered 3, after V lost 6 bases and J lost 1 base. The chain's CDR3 is CSVYRGLNTGELFF. The CDR3 DNA follows: TGCAGCGTCTACAGGGGGCTGAACACCGGGGAGCTGTTTTTT.

The V and J genes are TRBV5-1 and TRBJ1-4; 8 bases are a match to TRBD1. The germline V gene has CDR1 SGHRS and CDR2 YFSETQ. V shed 1 base and J 4 bases; nucleotides not matched to a gene: 9. CDR3 length: 17 residues. The CDR3 bases are TGCGCCAGCAGCTTGAACAGGGGGTATATTAATAATGAAAAACTGTTTTTT. Protein: CASSLNRGYINNEKLFF.

This clone was seen just once. The chain joins TRBV25-1 to TRBJ1-2; 9 positions agree with TRBD1. The CDR3 has 13 amino acids. V shed 3 bases and J 8 bases; nucleotides not matched to a gene: 4. Germline V gene lookup returns CDR1 MGHDK and CDR2 SYGVNS. CDR3 protein: CASSENRGLGYTF. CDR3 in DNA: TGTGCCAGCAGTGAGAACAGGGGGCTCGGCTACACCTTC.

The chain carries TRBV6-5 and TRBJ2-5; 7 nucleotides align to TRBD2. The CDR3 extends over 15 amino acids. CDR1 and CDR2 (germline): MNHEY, SVGAGI. V gave up 6 bases and J gave up 5 bases; unmatched junction bases: 12. As DNA, the CDR3 is TGTGCCAGCAGGGTTTTGGGGGGGGGAAGGGAGACCCAGTACTTC. Amino acid sequence: CASRVLGGGRETQYF.

This clone was picked up one time. This chain connects TRBV5-1 to TRBJ1-3; maybe TRBD1 (5 bases). The CDR3 has 12 residues. V gave up 1 base and J gave up 11 bases, with 10 bases separating them. Germline loops: CDR1 SGHRS, CDR2 YFSETQ. CDR3 sequence reads: CASSLSGDAIYF. Written as DNA, the CDR3 is TGCGCCAGCAGCTTGTCCGGGGACGCCATATATTTT.